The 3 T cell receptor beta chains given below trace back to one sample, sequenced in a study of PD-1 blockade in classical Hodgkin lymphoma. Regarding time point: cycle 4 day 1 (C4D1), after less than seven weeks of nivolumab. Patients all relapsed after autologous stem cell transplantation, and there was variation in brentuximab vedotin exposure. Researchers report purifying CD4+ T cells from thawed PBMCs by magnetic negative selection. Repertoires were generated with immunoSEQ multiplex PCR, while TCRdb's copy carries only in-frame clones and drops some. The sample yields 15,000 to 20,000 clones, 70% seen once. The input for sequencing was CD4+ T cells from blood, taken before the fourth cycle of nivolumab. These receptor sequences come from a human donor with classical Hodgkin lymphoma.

In DNA form, the CDR3 reads TGTGCCAGCAGCTTAGCTACAGGTTTAAGGGAGACCCAGTACTTC. Its translation is CASSLATGLRETQYF. V and J are TRBV7-6 and TRBJ2-5; weak D call: TRBD1 (5 bases). V dropped 0 bases and J dropped 5 bases, with 13 bases sitting between them. Germline CDR1 is SGHVS and CDR2 is FNYEAQ. The CDR3 extends over 15 amino acids.

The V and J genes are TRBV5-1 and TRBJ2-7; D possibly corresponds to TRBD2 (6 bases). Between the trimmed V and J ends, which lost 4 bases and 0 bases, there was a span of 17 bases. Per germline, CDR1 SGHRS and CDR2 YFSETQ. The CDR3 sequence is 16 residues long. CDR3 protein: CASSLGHGGSSYEQYF. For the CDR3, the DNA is TGCGCCAGCAGCCTTGGCCACGGGGGTAGCTCCTACGAGCAGTACTTC.

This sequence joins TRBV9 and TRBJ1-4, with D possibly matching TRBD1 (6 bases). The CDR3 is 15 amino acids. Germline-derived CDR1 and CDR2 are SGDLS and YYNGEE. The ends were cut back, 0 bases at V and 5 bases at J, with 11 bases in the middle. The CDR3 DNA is TGTGCCAGCAGCGTAGGGGCGGGACACAATGAAAAACTGTTTTTT. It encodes CASSVGAGHNEKLFF.